What follows is one T cell receptor beta chain and its context. The antigen is unknown. Germline lookup yields CDR1 SGHTA and CDR2 FQGTGA. V lost 8 bases to trimming and J lost 2 bases; unmatched junction nucleotides: 3. The CDR3 length is 14 residues. The data belong to a study of cytomegalovirus exposure and HLA in healthy donors. Study-level findings and limits: Sequencing had likely introduced a cluster of highly shared sequence variants as an artifact.

The PCR ran on 60 Vbeta and 13 Jbeta primers. TCRdb's copy holds only in-frame clones and misses some; the assay was immunoSEQ multiplex PCR. The data hold approximately 160,000 clones, with over 75% observed a single time. The sequencing sample was made of PBMCs. The chain employs TRBV7-3 and TRBJ2-2, with 9 bases fitting TRBD2. The receptor was derived from a woman aged 45-60 years in good health and CMV-seropositive. In DNA form, the CDR3 reads TGTGCCAGCCGCGGGGGGGTAAACACCGGGGAGCTGTTTTTT. Its translation is CASRGGVNTGELFF.